The present TCR beta chain was sequenced within a study of breast tumors, draining lymph nodes, adjacent tissues. General observations from the study: That most tumor T cells come from lymph nodes remained unproven.

The lymph nodes were axillary draining lymph nodes from breast cancer patients. This clonotype was detected many times. Its antigen is currently unknown. Germline V gene lookup returns CDR1 SGHNT and CDR2 YENEEA. Trimming stripped 6 bases from V and 5 bases from J, with 11 bases between. The CDR3 is made up of 13 amino acids. TCRdb reprocessed the multiplex PCR reads via MiXCR and lists one record per CDR3 protein. The table lists 200,000 to 300,000 distinct CDR3 sequences, around 31% of them singletons, with about 1.2% in the top ten. The sample taken for sequencing was axillary lymph node tissue. V is TRBV11-3 and J is TRBJ2-1; D remains unclear. The TCR was taken from a female donor with breast cancer. Some clones in this sample may be carry-over from other donors' samples. This CDR3 reads CASRERTNNEQFF. The CDR3 region has the DNA TGTGCCAGCAGGGAACGCACCAACAATGAGCAGTTCTTC.